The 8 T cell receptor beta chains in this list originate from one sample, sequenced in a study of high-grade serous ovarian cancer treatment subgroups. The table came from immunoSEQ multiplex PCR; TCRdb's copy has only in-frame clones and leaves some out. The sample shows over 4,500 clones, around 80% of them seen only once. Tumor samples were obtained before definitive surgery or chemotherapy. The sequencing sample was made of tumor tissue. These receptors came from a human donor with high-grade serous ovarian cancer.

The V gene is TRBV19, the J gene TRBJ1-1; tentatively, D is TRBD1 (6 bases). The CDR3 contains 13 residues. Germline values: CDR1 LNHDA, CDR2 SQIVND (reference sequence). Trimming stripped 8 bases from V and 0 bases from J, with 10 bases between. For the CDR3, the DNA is TGTGCCAGTGGCGGGACATTGAACACTGAAGCTTTCTTT. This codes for CASGGTLNTEAFF.

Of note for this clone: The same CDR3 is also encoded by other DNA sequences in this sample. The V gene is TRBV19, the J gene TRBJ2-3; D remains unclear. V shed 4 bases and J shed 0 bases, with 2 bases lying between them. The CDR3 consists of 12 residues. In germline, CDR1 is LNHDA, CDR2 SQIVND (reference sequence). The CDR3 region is CASSTSTDTQYF. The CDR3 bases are TGTGCCAGTAGTACAAGCACAGATACGCAGTATTTT.

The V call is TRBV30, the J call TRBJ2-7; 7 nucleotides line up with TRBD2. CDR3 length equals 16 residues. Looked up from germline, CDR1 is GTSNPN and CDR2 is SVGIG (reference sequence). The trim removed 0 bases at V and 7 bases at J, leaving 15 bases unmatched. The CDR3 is CAWSVATGRRDREQYF. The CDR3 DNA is TGTGCCTGGAGTGTGGCAACCGGGAGGAGGGATCGGGAGCAGTACTTC.

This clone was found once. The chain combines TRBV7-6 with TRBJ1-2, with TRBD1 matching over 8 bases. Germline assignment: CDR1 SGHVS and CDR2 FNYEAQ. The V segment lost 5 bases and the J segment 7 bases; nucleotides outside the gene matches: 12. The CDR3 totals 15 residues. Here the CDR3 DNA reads TGTGCCAGCAGCCCGACAGAGACAGGGGAGAGTGGCTACACCTTC. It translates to CASSPTETGESGYTF.

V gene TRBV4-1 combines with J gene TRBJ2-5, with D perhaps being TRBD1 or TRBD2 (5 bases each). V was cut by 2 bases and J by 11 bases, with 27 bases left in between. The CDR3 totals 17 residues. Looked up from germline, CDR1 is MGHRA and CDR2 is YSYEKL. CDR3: CASSQRGTGTNMGEQYF. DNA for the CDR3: TGCGCCAGCAGCCAACGAGGTACCGGGACCAACATGGGTGAGCAGTACTTC.

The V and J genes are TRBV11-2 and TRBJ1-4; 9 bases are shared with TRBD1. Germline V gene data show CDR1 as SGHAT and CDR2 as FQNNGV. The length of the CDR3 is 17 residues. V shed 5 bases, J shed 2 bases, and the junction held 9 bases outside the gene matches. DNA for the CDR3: TGTGCCAGCAGCACAGGACAGGGGCCCGGCACTAATGAAAAACTGTTTTTT. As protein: CASSTGQGPGTNEKLFF.

The CDR3 bases are TGTGCCACCCGGGAATCCGGAAACACCATATATTTT. Its protein is CATRESGNTIYF. The chain is built from TRBV6-6 and TRBJ1-3; D unclear. Trimming shortened V by 10 bases and J by 4 bases, and 11 bases separated the two germline ends. The CDR3 sequence is 12 residues long. Germline values: CDR1 MNHNY, CDR2 SVGAGI (reference sequence).

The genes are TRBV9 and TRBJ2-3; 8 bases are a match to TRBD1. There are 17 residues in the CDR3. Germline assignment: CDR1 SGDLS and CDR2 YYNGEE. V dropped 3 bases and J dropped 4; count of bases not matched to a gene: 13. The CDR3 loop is CASSAIGTGPDPDTQYF. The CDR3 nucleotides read TGTGCCAGCAGCGCAATTGGGACAGGACCAGATCCAGATACGCAGTATTTT. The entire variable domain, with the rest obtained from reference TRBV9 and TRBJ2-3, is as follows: DSGVTQTPKHLITATGQRVTLRCSPRSGDLSVYWYQQSLDQGLQFLIQYYNGEERAKGNILERFSAQQFPDLHSELNLSSLELGDSALYFCASSAIGTGPDPDTQYFGPGTRLTVL.